These 18 T cell receptor beta chains were sequenced from one sample in a study of neurological immune-mediated disorders. In TCRdb, the 5' RACE reads were re-called with MiXCR into one record per CDR3 protein. Seen here are some 86,000 distinct CDR3 sequences, 2.6% observed once, and the top ten hold more than 0.95%. The sample comprised PBMCs. The receptors stem from a woman younger than 45 with multiple sclerosis.

Many counts were recorded for this clonotype. The chain links TRBV12-3 or TRBV12-4 to TRBJ2-5, with D maybe TRBD2 (6 bases). The length of the CDR3 is 14 residues. With 7 bases removed from V and 3 bases from J, the gap between germline ends came to 15 bases. CDR3 sequence reads: CASTPLAEKETQYF. CDR3 nucleotide sequence: TGTGCCAGCACCCCATTAGCGGAAAAAGAGACCCAGTACTTC.

This clonotype was recorded at least ten times. The chain has TRBV6-2 or TRBV6-3 and TRBJ2-1; 11 bases line up with TRBD2. The CDR3 runs to 19 residues. Germline CDR1 reads MNHEY; CDR2 reads SVGEGT. V trimming: 8 bases; J trimming: 0 bases; junction bases outside the gene matches: 15. The CDR3 region has the DNA TGTGCCAGCCTTGGGCTAGCGGGAGGTTTAATAAGCTCCTACAATGAGCAGTTCTTC. It translates to CASLGLAGGLISSYNEQFF.

This clonotype was seen at least ten times. This chain links TRBV20-1 with TRBJ1-1, with no clear D. Per the germline V gene, CDR1 is DFQATT and CDR2 is SNEGSKA (reference sequence). V was clipped by 0 bases and J by 3 bases, with 20 bases between them. The CDR3 spans 17 residues. CDR3 loop: CSARDRSYWFGDTEAFF. CDR3 coding DNA: TGCAGTGCTAGAGATCGAAGTTATTGGTTTGGGGACACTGAAGCTTTCTTT.

This clonotype has at least ten counts. The chain joins TRBV12-3 or TRBV12-4 to TRBJ2-7, with D uncertain. This CDR3 is built from 14 residues. The V gene lost 6 bases and the J gene lost 4 bases, with 16 bases spanning the gap. CDR3 sequence: CASRTRLVPYEQYF. CDR3 sequence (DNA): TGTGCCAGCAGAACCAGACTGGTGCCTTACGAGCAGTACTTC.

This clonotype was detected many times. The chain employs TRBV15 and TRBJ2-7, with D uncertain. Germline V gives CDR1 LNHNV, CDR2 YYDKDF (reference sequence). The CDR3 runs 20 residues. The ends were cut back, 0 bases at V and 3 bases at J, with 27 bases in the middle. CDR3 DNA: TGTGCCACCAGCAGAGATCTTGCCCAACGGAGTTTGCGAGTTCACTACGAGCAGTACTTC. It is translated as CATSRDLAQRSLRVHYEQYF.

This clonotype was found many times. CDR3 coding DNA: TGTGCCAGCAGCCCGGGACACGGAACTACCAACACTGAAGCTTTCTTT. Translating it yields CASSPGHGTTNTEAFF. V and J are TRBV5-6 and TRBJ1-1; tentative D call: TRBD1 (6 bases). V lost 4 bases to trimming and J lost 2 bases, with 18 bases between them. The CDR3 totals 16 residues. Germline CDR1 SGHDT, CDR2 YYEEEE.

In its sample, this clonotype was seen many times. The rearrangement links TRBV7-9 to TRBJ2-7, with 14 bases lining up with TRBD2. The V segment lost 5 bases and the J segment 5 bases; nucleotides outside the gene matches: 2. The CDR3 spans 14 residues. CDR1 is SEHNR and CDR2 is FQNEAQ in the germline V gene (reference sequence). The CDR3 DNA is TGTGCCAGCAGCGAGACTAGCGGGAGGGACGAGCAGTACTTC. Translated, it gives CASSETSGRDEQYF.

This clonotype was counted many times. The chain employs TRBV28 and TRBJ1-4; TRBD1 matches at 7 bases. The CDR3 runs to 12 residues. The germline V gene has CDR1 MDHEN and CDR2 SYDVKM. Trimming took 7 bases from V and 8 from J; bases not matched to a gene: 4. CDR3 amino acids: CASIGGAEKLFF. The CDR3 region has the DNA TGTGCCAGCATAGGGGGCGCGGAAAAACTGTTTTTT.

This clonotype was detected ten times or more. The gene calls are TRBV5-1 and TRBJ2-7; 8 bases fit TRBD1. The CDR3 extends over 14 amino acids. V was pared by 4 bases and J by 7 bases, with 10 bases of the junction left unmatched. The germline gives CDR1 SGHRS, CDR2 YFSETQ. CDR3 protein: CASSIMTGVREQYF. The DNA for the CDR3 is TGCGCCAGCAGCATAATGACAGGGGTGAGAGAGCAGTACTTC.

This clonotype has at least ten counts. At one end, the junction sequence differs from germline, possibly due to a read error. This chain connects TRBV7-7 to TRBJ2-1; 8 bases map to TRBD2. Germline CDR1 and CDR2: SSHAT and FNYEAQ (reference sequence). The CDR3 runs to 14 residues. The CDR3 DNA reads TGTGCTAGCAGCTTAGGCGGGACTAGCAATGAGCAGTTCTTC. Translation gives CASSLGGTSNEQFF.

This clonotype was detected many times. The V gene is TRBV14, the J gene TRBJ2-1; D is unresolved. Germline V gene lookup returns CDR1 SGHDN and CDR2 FVKESK. The germline V and J ends were trimmed by 8 bases and 7 bases, with 12 bases remaining between them. The CDR3 runs 12 residues. The CDR3 region is CASARVANEQFF. For the CDR3, the DNA is TGTGCCAGCGCTCGGGTGGCTAATGAGCAGTTCTTC.

This clonotype was observed many times. The chain uses TRBV6-2 or TRBV6-3 and TRBJ1-5, with unresolved D. There are 14 residues in the CDR3. The V gene's germline CDR1 is MNHEY and CDR2 SVGEGT. V was pared by 0 bases and J by 6 bases, with 9 bases between. The CDR3 sequence: CASSYSTPGQPQHF. The CDR3 DNA is TGTGCCAGCAGTTACTCGACTCCAGGTCAGCCCCAGCATTTT.

On this clonotype: Since a much larger clone is just one base distant, this may be a read error. This chain uses TRBV7-2 with TRBJ2-3, with D perhaps matching TRBD2 (5 bases). This CDR3 is built from 16 residues. V dropped 5 bases and J dropped 2 bases, with 17 bases sitting between them. The germline V gene has CDR1 SGHTA and CDR2 FQGNSA. As DNA, the CDR3 is TGTGCCAGCAGCCAATTGACTATCGGGTTCACAGATACGCAGTATTTT. It specifies CASSQLTIGFTDTQYF.

This clonotype came up many times. The chain uses TRBV24-1 and TRBJ2-4; 9 positions agree with TRBD2. Trimming removed 2 bases from V and 5 bases from J; junction bases left unmatched: 9. CDR1 is KGHDR and CDR2 is SFDVKD in the germline V gene. The CDR3 covers 17 residues. CDR3 bases: TGTGCCACCAGTGATTCGGTTAGCGGGAGTACCGAAAACATTCAGTACTTC. Its translation: CATSDSVSGSTENIQYF.

This clonotype was counted at least ten times. This rearrangement joins TRBV2 to TRBJ2-5; D perhaps matches TRBD1 (5 bases). Germline lookup yields CDR1 SNHLY and CDR2 FYNNEI. The V end lost 5 bases, the J end lost 3 bases, and 10 bases lay between the germline ends. This CDR3 has 13 amino acids. The CDR3 DNA is TGTGCCAGCAGTAAACCAGGGAAAGAGACCCAGTACTTC. Translating gives CASSKPGKETQYF.

At least ten counts were recorded for this clonotype. The chain couples TRBV7-2 to TRBJ1-2; D might be TRBD1 (5 bases). This CDR3 is built from 14 residues. Trimming took 4 bases from V and 6 from J, leaving 15 bases between them. The germline V gene has CDR1 SGHTA and CDR2 FQGNSA. Here the CDR3 reads CASSSRWDDNGYTF. The DNA for the CDR3 is TGTGCCAGCAGCTCTCGTTGGGACGACAATGGCTACACCTTC.

The rearrangement links TRBV27 to TRBJ1-1; D might be TRBD1 (5 bases). The germline V gene encodes CDR1 MNHEY and CDR2 SMNVEV (reference sequence). V lost 2 bases and J lost 1, with 14 bases in between. This CDR3 region has 16 residues. The CDR3 is CASSLGPGGTNTEAFF. CDR3 nucleotides: TGTGCCAGCAGTTTAGGGCCGGGAGGGACGAACACTGAAGCTTTCTTT.

This clonotype was recorded at least ten times. The chain combines TRBV9 with TRBJ2-3; the D gene is possibly TRBD2 (6 bases). Germline lookup yields CDR1 SGDLS and CDR2 YYNGEE. The CDR3 loop spans 17 amino acids. Trimming shortened V by 4 bases and J by 1 base, and 19 bases separated the two germline ends. CDR3 coding DNA: TGTGCCAGCAGCTTCAAGGCGGGGACCTCGGGCACAGATACGCAGTATTTT. Its translation: CASSFKAGTSGTDTQYF.